Shown below are 16 T cell receptor beta chains from a single sample sequenced in a study of beta chain features in type 1 diabetes. The investigators reverse transcribed all of the isolated RNA, so they sequenced expressed TCRB transcripts. The table came from immunoSEQ multiplex PCR; TCRdb's copy has only in-frame clones and leaves some out. The sample holds nearly 250,000 clones, more than 65% seen once. Sequencing input: naive CD4+ T cells from blood. Receptors originate from a man aged 25 to 40 in good health.

This clone came up a few times. The chain recombines TRBV29-1 with TRBJ2-3; 8 nucleotides agree with TRBD2. Germline values: CDR1 SQVTM, CDR2 ANQGSEA. Trimming removed 4 bases from V and 3 bases from J; junction bases left unmatched: 12. The CDR3 is 16 amino acids. The CDR3 DNA is TGCAGCGTTGTGTCGCCGGGGACGGGAGGGACAGATACGCAGTATTTT. Its protein is CSVVSPGTGGTDTQYF.

Note on this clone: The identical CDR3 is also encoded by other nucleotide sequences in the sample. The chain has TRBV30 and TRBJ1-1; D is ambiguous. The germline gives CDR1 GTSNPN, CDR2 SVGIG (reference sequence). The CDR3 spans 13 residues. V was trimmed by 0 bases and J by 1 base, leaving 6 bases between them. CDR3 sequence (DNA): TGTGCCTGGAGTGTACGGGAGAACACTGAAGCTTTCTTT. Translated: CAWSVRENTEAFF.

The chain has TRBV18 and TRBJ2-7; TRBD1 is a possible D gene (7 bases). CDR3 size: 12 residues. CDR1 and CDR2 (germline): KGHSH, LQKENI. V was clipped by 4 bases and J by 7 bases, with 11 bases between them. DNA of the CDR3: TGTGCCAGCTCACGGCCAGGGGGGGAGCAGTACTTC. Translated, it gives CASSRPGGEQYF.

The V and J genes are TRBV29-1 and TRBJ2-2; no definite D call. Germline V lookup: CDR1 SQVTM, CDR2 ANQGSEA. The CDR3 is 13 amino acids. V dropped 4 bases and J dropped 5 bases, with 11 bases sitting between them. The CDR3 loop is CSVAGFGTGELFF. The CDR3 DNA reads as TGCAGCGTTGCCGGGTTCGGAACCGGGGAGCTGTTTTTT.

Points on this clone: This CDR3 is also generated by other DNA sequences in the sample. The chain is built from TRBV7-2 and TRBJ2-2; no firm D call. Germline V gene sequence: CDR1 SGHTA, CDR2 FQGNSA. V lost 1 base, J lost 7 bases, and 4 bases lay in between. The CDR3 consists of 12 residues. The CDR3 loop is CASSLEVGELFF. DNA of the CDR3: TGTGCCAGCAGCTTAGAAGTCGGGGAGCTGTTTTTT.

The V and J genes are TRBV29-1 and TRBJ2-1, with TRBD2 as a possible D gene (6 bases). CDR3 length equals 15 residues. The germline CDR1 and CDR2 sequences are SQVTM and ANQGSEA. With 6 bases removed from V and 4 bases from J, the gap between germline ends came to 19 bases. CDR3 region: CSVPRGPGTYNEQFF. The DNA for the CDR3 is TGCAGCGTCCCCCGTGGCCCAGGGACTTACAATGAGCAGTTCTTC.

The genes are TRBV30 and TRBJ1-1, with D unclear. The CDR3 extends over 12 amino acids. V gave up 0 bases and J gave up 9 bases, with 11 bases separating them. The germline V gene encodes CDR1 GTSNPN and CDR2 SVGIG (reference sequence). This chain's CDR3 is CAWSVEEWQAFF. The CDR3 DNA sequence: TGTGCCTGGAGTGTTGAGGAGTGGCAAGCTTTCTTT.

The chain uses TRBV5-1 and TRBJ2-7, with D perhaps TRBD2 (6 bases). The CDR3 consists of 14 residues. V was cut by 5 bases and J by 2 bases, with 14 bases left in between. In germline, CDR1 is SGHRS, CDR2 YFSETQ. CDR3 sequence (DNA): TGCGCCAGCAGTTCGGACTATCCAACCTACGAGCAGTACTTC. Residues: CASSSDYPTYEQYF.

This rearrangement joins TRBV10-3 to TRBJ2-3; D is tentatively TRBD1 or TRBD2 (6 bases each). There are 14 residues in the CDR3. Between the trimmed V and J ends, which lost 7 bases and 2 bases, there was a span of 13 bases. Germline V gene lookup returns CDR1 ENHRY and CDR2 SYGVKD. The CDR3 DNA reads TGTGCCATCACGGGGGACACTTACACAGATACGCAGTATTTT. It is translated as CAITGDTYTDTQYF.

This clone came up a few times. The chain recombines TRBV29-1 with TRBJ2-3, with D uncertain. Deletions cut 6 bases from V and 5 bases from J, with 6 bases between. The CDR3 covers 10 residues. Germline V lookup: CDR1 SQVTM, CDR2 ANQGSEA. As DNA, the CDR3 is TGCAGCGTGAAGAGAGATACGCAGTATTTT. Amino acids: CSVKRDTQYF.

The sample holds a few counts of this clone. The chain links TRBV11-2 to TRBJ2-7; D is unclear. CDR1 is SGHAT and CDR2 is FQNNGV in the germline V gene. Trimming stripped 8 bases from V and 3 bases from J, with 5 bases between. The CDR3 spans 10 residues. CDR3 nucleotides: TGTGCCAGCGCGCGCTACGAGCAGTACTTC. Encoded protein: CASARYEQYF. The whole variable domain, remainder taken from reference TRBV11-2 and TRBJ2-7, is EAGVAQSPRYKIIEKRQSVAFWCNPISGHATLYWYQQILGQGPKLLIQFQNNGVVDDSQLPKDRFSAERLKGVDSTLKIQPAKLEDSAVYLCASARYEQYFGPGTRLTVT.

This clone was detected only a few times. Here the CDR3 reads CSVASLTGELFF. CDR3 sequence (DNA): TGCAGCGTTGCGTCCCTCACCGGGGAGCTGTTTTTT. J is TRBJ2-2 and V is TRBV29-1; D is undetermined. The CDR3 is made up of 12 amino acids. The germline V and J ends were trimmed by 4 bases and 4 bases, with 7 bases remaining between them. Germline CDR1 is SQVTM and CDR2 is ANQGSEA.

The chain has TRBV20-1 and TRBJ1-2; no firm D call. V was shortened by 6 bases and J by 8 bases, with 10 bases between the two germline ends. Germline lookup yields CDR1 DFQATT and CDR2 SNEGSKA (reference sequence). The CDR3 length is 10 residues. The CDR3 sequence is CSAQYRGYTF. For the CDR3, the DNA is TGCAGTGCCCAATATCGGGGCTACACCTTC.

This clone was recorded a few times. The chain links TRBV29-1 to TRBJ2-3; D may be TRBD1 (5 bases). V lost 4 bases and J 4 bases, leaving 9 bases between the germline ends. CDR3 size: 12 residues. Germline V gene lookup returns CDR1 SQVTM and CDR2 ANQGSEA. The CDR3 DNA reads as TGCAGCGTTGGGCAGGGCCCAGATACGCAGTATTTT. Its translation is CSVGQGPDTQYF.

This rearrangement joins TRBV7-2 to TRBJ2-1; D not certain. Germline-derived CDR1 and CDR2 are SGHTA and FQGNSA. There are 13 residues in the CDR3. V lost 10 bases, J lost 0 bases, and 10 bases lay in between. The DNA for the CDR3 is TGTGCCATCTTTAGCCCCTCCTACAATGAGCAGTTCTTC. It encodes CAIFSPSYNEQFF.

The V call is TRBV30, the J call TRBJ2-7, with 8 bases lining up with TRBD2. The germline gives CDR1 GTSNPN, CDR2 SVGIG (reference sequence). J lost 4 bases, V lost 3 bases, and 5 bases had no gene match. CDR3 length: 13 residues. CDR3 protein: CAWSPGGTYEQYF. For the CDR3, the DNA is TGTGCCTGGAGCCCGGGAGGGACTTACGAGCAGTACTTC. Together with reference TRBV30 and TRBJ2-7, the CDR3 gives the full variable domain: SQTIHQWPATLVQPVGSPLSLECTVEGTSNPNLYWYRQAAGRGLQLLFYSVGIGQISSEVPQNLSASRPQDRQFILSSKKLLLSDSGFYLCAWSPGGTYEQYFGPGTRLTVT.